This record concerns one T cell receptor (beta chain) sequence. The antigen remains undetermined. TCRdb recomputed calls from the reads with MiXCR, one row per CDR3 protein. The repertoire includes about 500,000 distinct CDR3 sequences, roughly a third of them detected once, and about 17% sits in the top ten. This entry is derived from a study of T cell repertoires in cytomegalovirus infection. The J segment lost 6 bases and the V segment lost 3 bases, leaving 6 bases of the junction unmatched. This CDR3 is 15 amino acids long. CDR1 and CDR2 from the germline V gene are MDHEN and SYDVKM. This TCR derives from a human donor in good health (CMV status not recorded). Some clones in this sample may be carry-over from other donors' samples. V is TRBV28 and J is TRBJ2-4; 9 nucleotides line up with TRBD1. The sequencing here drew on cultured PBMCs, taken from culture after CMV antigen stimulation. This CDR3 is CASSLLGQGGNIQYF. CDR3 DNA sequence: TGTGCCAGCAGTTTGTTGGGACAGGGAGGAAACATTCAGTACTTC.